A single sample gave rise to the 29 T cell receptor beta chains below, sequenced in a study of cytomegalovirus exposure and HLA in healthy donors. Clones were sequenced by immunoSEQ multiplex PCR, and TCRdb holds only the in-frame ones, with some missing. Of 100,000 to 150,000 clones in the sample, around 86% were seen once. Sequencing was done on a sample of PBMCs. These TCRs come from a woman between 18 and 29 years old in good health and CMV-seronegative.

The chain combines TRBV29-1 with TRBJ2-7; TRBD2 might be the D (5 bases). V gave up 6 bases and J gave up 2 bases, with 11 bases separating them. The germline V gene has CDR1 SQVTM and CDR2 ANQGSEA. The CDR3 sequence is 12 residues long. CDR3 sequence: CSVGEGPYEQYF. CDR3 bases: TGCAGCGTGGGAGAGGGCCCCTACGAGCAGTACTTC.

The chain joins TRBV28 to TRBJ2-6, with 7 bases aligning to TRBD2. CDR1 and CDR2 (germline): MDHEN, SYDVKM. The CDR3 totals 20 residues. The ends lost 5 bases at V and 0 bases at J; junction bases unmatched: 16. In DNA, the CDR3 is TGTGCCAGCAGTAGTTGGGTGGTTGGCAGGGAGGGCTCTGGGGCCAACGTCCTGACTTTC. It is translated as CASSSWVVGREGSGANVLTF.

The chain couples TRBV29-1 to TRBJ1-2; TRBD1 agrees at 10 bases. Looked up from germline, CDR1 is SQVTM and CDR2 is ANQGSEA. J gave up 6 bases and V 4 bases, and 5 bases lay outside the gene matches. CDR3 length: 13 amino acids. Written as DNA, the CDR3 is TGCAGCGTTGGAGACAGGGGGCTAGATGGCTACACCTTC. This codes for CSVGDRGLDGYTF.

The chain has TRBV15 and TRBJ1-2; TRBD1 matches at 9 bases. Germline V gene sequence: CDR1 LNHNV, CDR2 YYDKDF (reference sequence). J gave up 7 bases and V 5 bases, and 2 bases lay outside the gene matches. The CDR3 totals 12 residues. The CDR3: CATSRDRVGYTF. The CDR3 region has the DNA TGTGCCACCAGCCGGGACAGGGTTGGCTACACCTTC.

In its sample, this clone was seen a few times. This sequence joins TRBV18 and TRBJ1-2; D is possibly TRBD1 (5 bases). Between the trimmed V and J ends, which lost 1 base and 7 bases, there was a span of 10 bases. The germline CDR1 and CDR2 sequences are KGHSH and LQKENI. This CDR3 is built from 13 residues. The CDR3 nucleotides are TGTGCCAGCTCACCACTGCGGGGGAGTGGCTACACCTTC. Its translation is CASSPLRGSGYTF.

The chain recombines TRBV6-1 with TRBJ2-2, with TRBD2 identical over 11 bases. The CDR3 is 15 residues long. J lost 3 bases, V lost 6 bases, and 3 bases had no gene match. Looked up from germline, CDR1 is MNHNS and CDR2 is SASEGT. CDR3 protein: CASSAGLADTGELFF. The CDR3 nucleotides are TGTGCCAGCAGCGCGGGACTAGCGGACACCGGGGAGCTGTTTTTT.

The chain uses TRBV7-9 and TRBJ1-4, with a weak D call TRBD1 (6 bases). Germline V lookup: CDR1 SEHNR, CDR2 FQNEAQ (reference sequence). V shed 4 bases and J shed 11 bases, with 20 bases lying between them. The CDR3 consists of 15 residues. The CDR3 nucleotides are TGTGCCAGCAGCTCTCGCCGGGACACCAAAGGGAAACTGTTTTTT. Protein sequence: CASSSRRDTKGKLFF.

This chain links TRBV11-2 with TRBJ2-7, with D possibly matching TRBD1 (6 bases). Germline V gives CDR1 SGHAT, CDR2 FQNNGV. The CDR3 runs 14 residues. The germline V and J ends were trimmed by 10 bases and 0 bases, with 16 bases remaining between them. CDR3 residues: CATTRGFSSYEQYF. CDR3 nucleotide sequence: TGTGCCACCACCAGGGGCTTTAGCTCCTACGAGCAGTACTTC.

The V call is TRBV11-2, the J call TRBJ2-3; no clear D gene. The CDR3 sequence is 12 residues long. The V end lost 3 bases, the J end lost 3 bases, and 4 bases lay between the germline ends. CDR1 SGHAT and CDR2 FQNNGV come from the germline V gene. The CDR3 here is CASSFSTDTQYF. The CDR3, as DNA: TGTGCCAGCAGCTTTAGTACAGATACGCAGTATTTT.

The rearrangement uses TRBV10-2 and TRBJ2-7, with D possibly matching TRBD2 (5 bases). The CDR3 contains 14 residues. V gave up 2 bases and J gave up 5 bases, with 13 bases separating them. The V gene's germline CDR1 is WSHSY and CDR2 SAAADI. The CDR3 sequence is CASSEALLRDEQYF. The CDR3 DNA sequence: TGCGCCAGCAGTGAGGCACTGCTGCGGGACGAGCAGTACTTC.

The chain recombines TRBV7-9 with TRBJ2-3; the D gene is possibly TRBD2 (10 bases). The CDR3 sequence is 19 residues long. V was cut by 5 bases and J by 3 bases, with 27 bases left in between. CDR1 is SEHNR, CDR2 FQNEAQ, per germline (reference sequence). The CDR3 loop reads CASSPDRGFSGRWTDTQYF. The CDR3 nucleotides read TGTGCCAGCAGCCCCGACAGGGGGTTTAGCGGGAGGTGGACAGATACGCAGTATTTT.

This clone was observed once. The V gene is TRBV21-1, the J gene TRBJ2-2; the D segment call TRBD1 is taken from the table without a DNA check. TRBV21-1 is annotated as a pseudogene. This CDR3 contains 19 residues. The CDR3 loop reads CASPIWAGLTLINSGELFF. CDR3 sequence (DNA): TGTGCCAGCCCCATCTGGGCAGGCTTGACGTTAATTAATTCCGGGGAGCTGTTTTTT.

In its sample, this clone was seen a few times. V gene TRBV7-9 combines with J gene TRBJ2-7; possibly TRBD1 for D (5 bases). In germline, CDR1 is SEHNR, CDR2 FQNEAQ (reference sequence). With 5 bases removed from V and 3 bases from J, the gap between germline ends came to 14 bases. CDR3 length equals 14 residues. This chain's CDR3 is CASSKGEVNYEQYF. As DNA, the CDR3 is TGTGCCAGCAGCAAAGGGGAAGTTAACTACGAGCAGTACTTC.

The chain is built from TRBV5-1 and TRBJ2-1; TRBD2 aligns across 11 bases. Germline V gives CDR1 SGHRS, CDR2 YFSETQ. CDR3 length: 16 amino acids. Trimming cost V 3 bases and J 9 bases; bases outside gene matches: 11. The CDR3 is CASSSGTSGSGGEQFF. CDR3 sequence (DNA): TGCGCCAGCAGCTCGGGAACTAGCGGGAGTGGCGGTGAGCAGTTCTTC.

The J gene is TRBJ2-7, the V gene TRBV7-9; TRBD2 matches at 7 bases. The germline V gene encodes CDR1 SEHNR and CDR2 FQNEAQ (reference sequence). CDR3 size: 14 residues. The V and J ends lost 4 bases and 2 bases, in that order; junction bases with no gene match: 5. The CDR3 loop reads CASSSRDYPYEQYF. CDR3 nucleotide sequence: TGTGCCAGCAGCTCGCGGGACTATCCCTACGAGCAGTACTTC.

The chain employs TRBV7-2 and TRBJ2-3; the match to TRBD2 covers 7 bases. Germline V gene data show CDR1 as SGHTA and CDR2 as FQGNSA. CDR3 size: 17 residues. V was pared by 5 bases and J by 6 bases, with 17 bases of the junction left unmatched. In nucleotides, the CDR3 is TGTGCCAGCAGCCAACCTAGCGGCGTGGGTCCCATTGATACGCAGTATTTT. This codes for CASSQPSGVGPIDTQYF.

The chain carries TRBV5-6 and TRBJ2-7, with 9 bases matching TRBD2. J lost 7 bases, V lost 0 bases, and 11 bases had no gene match. There are 16 residues in the CDR3. Germline CDR1 is SGHDT and CDR2 is YYEEEE. CDR3 loop: CASSLVASGVYREQYF. CDR3 DNA: TGTGCCAGCAGCTTGGTCGCTAGCGGGGTCTACAGGGAGCAGTACTTC.

The chain links TRBV25-1 to TRBJ2-1; D gene ambiguous. V lost 8 bases and J lost 9, with 20 bases in between. The CDR3 has 14 amino acids. Germline-derived CDR1 and CDR2 are MGHDK and SYGVNS. The CDR3 is CASSRSVLLGEQFF. Here the CDR3 DNA reads TGTGCCAGCTCTCGGAGTGTCTTATTGGGTGAGCAGTTCTTC.

This clone has just one count. The chain employs TRBV7-9 and TRBJ1-5; D is unresolved. V was clipped by 1 base and J by 3 bases, with 16 bases between them. The CDR3 runs 17 residues. Per the germline V gene, CDR1 is SEHNR and CDR2 is FQNEAQ (reference sequence). For the CDR3, the DNA is TGTGCCAGCAGCTTAGTAATAGGATACAGTTACAATCAGCCCCAGCATTTT. Its protein product is CASSLVIGYSYNQPQHF.

The genes are TRBV11-2 and TRBJ2-7; 9 nucleotides agree with TRBD1. V shed 4 bases, J shed 3 bases, and the junction held 4 bases outside the gene matches. Looked up from germline, CDR1 is SGHAT and CDR2 is FQNNGV. The CDR3 spans 14 residues. The CDR3 DNA sequence: TGTGCCAGCAGCTGGGACAGGGAGGGCTACGAGCAGTACTTC. The encoded protein is CASSWDREGYEQYF.

The CDR3 DNA sequence: TGTGCCACCGCGACAGGGAGGAACACTGAAGCTTTCTTT. It yields the protein CATATGRNTEAFF. The V and J genes are TRBV11-3 and TRBJ1-1; TRBD1 matches at 7 bases. The germline V gene has CDR1 SGHNT and CDR2 YENEEA. V lost 10 bases and J lost 1; bases outside the gene matches: 6. This CDR3 has 13 amino acids.

V and J are TRBV5-1 and TRBJ2-3, with TRBD2 matching over 8 bases. V lost 0 bases, J lost 2 bases, and 5 bases stayed unmatched. The CDR3 length is 16 residues. Looked up from germline, CDR1 is SGHRS and CDR2 is YFSETQ. The CDR3 nucleotides read TGCGCCAGCAGCTTGGCTACTAGCGGTTCCACAGATACGCAGTATTTT. Translating gives CASSLATSGSTDTQYF.

V usage is TRBV11-2 and J usage is TRBJ2-7; 7 positions agree with TRBD2. V trimming: 3 bases; J trimming: 0 bases; junction bases outside the gene matches: 2. This CDR3 region has 14 residues. CDR1 is SGHAT and CDR2 is FQNNGV in the germline V gene. This CDR3 reads CASSLGGSSYEQYF. CDR3 nucleotide sequence: TGTGCCAGCAGCTTGGGCGGGAGCTCCTACGAGCAGTACTTC.

V is TRBV5-1 and J is TRBJ2-2, with D tentatively TRBD1 (6 bases). V lost 0 bases and J lost 1, with 10 bases in between. This CDR3 spans 16 amino acids. Germline V gives CDR1 SGHRS, CDR2 YFSETQ. CDR3 DNA sequence: TGCGCCAGCAGCTTGGTAGGGACAAAGAACACCGGGGAGCTGTTTTTT. Protein sequence: CASSLVGTKNTGELFF.

The chain is built from TRBV10-3 and TRBJ2-7; no clear D gene. The germline gives CDR1 ENHRY, CDR2 SYGVKD. The CDR3 spans 14 residues. Trimming shortened V by 2 bases and J by 5 bases, and 13 bases separated the two germline ends. The CDR3 coding sequence is TGTGCCATCAGTGAGGTTCGGGTCCTCGACGAGCAGTACTTC. Its translation: CAISEVRVLDEQYF.

The chain couples TRBV7-9 to TRBJ2-2; D is unresolved. V was cut by 3 bases and J by 0 bases, with 11 bases left in between. CDR1 SEHNR and CDR2 FQNEAQ come from the germline V gene (reference sequence). The length of the CDR3 is 16 residues. CDR3 nucleotides: TGTGCCAGCAGCTTTGTAGTAACTACGAACACCGGGGAGCTGTTTTTT. Translated: CASSFVVTTNTGELFF.

This chain uses TRBV5-1 with TRBJ2-7; 7 bases agree with TRBD2. V trimming: 0 bases; J trimming: 3 bases; junction bases outside the gene matches: 3. Germline V gene data show CDR1 as SGHRS and CDR2 as YFSETQ. This CDR3 comprises 14 residues. The CDR3 DNA reads as TGCGCCAGCAGCTTGGTCGCGGGGGACTACGAGCAGTACTTC. This codes for CASSLVAGDYEQYF.

CDR3 residues: CASRTNKNIQYF. As DNA, the CDR3 is TGTGCCAGCAGGACTAACAAAAACATTCAGTACTTC. The rearrangement joins TRBV2 to TRBJ2-4, with D maybe TRBD2 (5 bases). CDR3 length: 12 amino acids. The germline V gene has CDR1 SNHLY and CDR2 FYNNEI. The ends were cut back, 6 bases at V and 3 bases at J, with 6 bases in the middle.

The rearrangement links TRBV7-8 to TRBJ2-2, with D perhaps TRBD1 (5 bases). V lost 0 bases to trimming and J lost 0 bases, with 11 bases between them. Germline V gene lookup returns CDR1 SGHVS and CDR2 FQNEAQ. The CDR3 covers 17 residues. The CDR3 is CASSLALYRSNTGELFF. The CDR3 DNA sequence: TGTGCCAGCAGCTTAGCTCTTTACAGGTCGAACACCGGGGAGCTGTTTTTT.